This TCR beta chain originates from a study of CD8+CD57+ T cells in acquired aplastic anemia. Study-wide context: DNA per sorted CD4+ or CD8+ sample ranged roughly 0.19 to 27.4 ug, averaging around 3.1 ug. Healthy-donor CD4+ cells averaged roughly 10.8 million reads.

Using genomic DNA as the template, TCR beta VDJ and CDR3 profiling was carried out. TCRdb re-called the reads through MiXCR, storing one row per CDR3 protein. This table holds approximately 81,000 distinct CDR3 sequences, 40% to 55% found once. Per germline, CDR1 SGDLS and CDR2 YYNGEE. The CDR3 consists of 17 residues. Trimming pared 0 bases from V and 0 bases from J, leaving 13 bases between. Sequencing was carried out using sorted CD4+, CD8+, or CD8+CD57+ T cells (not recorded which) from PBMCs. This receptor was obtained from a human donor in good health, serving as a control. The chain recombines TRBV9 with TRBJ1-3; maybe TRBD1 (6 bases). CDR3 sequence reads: CASSVASGQISGNTIYF. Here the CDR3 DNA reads TGTGCCAGCAGCGTAGCTAGCGGACAGATCTCTGGAAACACCATATATTTT. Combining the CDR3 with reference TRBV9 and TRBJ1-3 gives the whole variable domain DSGVTQTPKHLITATGQRVTLRCSPRSGDLSVYWYQQSLDQGLQFLIQYYNGEERAKGNILERFSAQQFPDLHSELNLSSLELGDSALYFCASSVASGQISGNTIYFGEGSWLTVV.